The sequence of this T cell receptor beta chain was determined in a study of blood T cell repertoires in COVID-19. Assay: immunoSEQ multiplex PCR; the TCRdb copy retains only in-frame clones and omits some. The repertoire includes roughly 190,000 clones, 65% to 80% of them detected once, and about 15% sits in the top ten. CDR3 length equals 14 residues. The J segment lost 4 bases and the V segment lost 6 bases, leaving 8 bases of the junction unmatched. Germline V gives CDR1 LGHDT, CDR2 YNNKEL (reference sequence). Participants were placed into cohorts based on the clinical history they reported. The TCR comes from a woman in her fifties or sixties with acute COVID-19. Sequencing was performed on PBMCs or T cells enriched from blood (not recorded which). The rearrangement links TRBV3-1 (or the pseudogene TRBV3-2) to TRBJ1-1; 7 bases are a match to TRBD1. CDR3 in DNA: TGTGCCAGCAGTCCAGGGGGATGGGGCACTGAAGCTTTCTTT. Protein sequence: CASSPGGWGTEAFF.